This T cell receptor (beta chain) was sequenced during a study of vaccination effects on CD4 cells after COVID-19. Study-level results: Late post-vaccination, clones induced by infection and those induced by vaccine underwent marked clonal contraction.

This clone was seen a single time. Its antigen is not known. Expansion of antigen-specific CD4+ T cells with viral peptide pools was carried out by the ViraFEST assay before sequencing. A roughly 10-day culture period preceded the isolation of CD4+ T cells. Either the BNT162b2 or mRNA-1273 vaccine was given to participants in two doses. Some 2 million PBMC were placed in each well, which was supplemented with approximately 9.2 IU/ml IL-2 and around 9.4 ug/ml peptides. Half the medium was replaced with IL-2 medium on days 3 and 7. This CDR3 region has 15 residues. Germline V gene sequence: CDR1 LNHDA, CDR2 SQIVND (reference sequence). V shed 3 bases and J 3 bases; nucleotides not matched to a gene: 4. The assay was immunoSEQ multiplex PCR, and TCRdb's table has in-frame clones only and misses some. Altogether under 40,000 clones are present, about 80% being singletons, with the ten largest covering just under 2%.

This specimen was CD4+ T cells from PBMCs cultured with HCoV-NL63 spike peptides, taken after COVID-19 vaccination. The rearrangement joins TRBV19 to TRBJ1-3, with 8 positions matching TRBD1. This receptor was identified in a human donor who received a COVID-19 vaccine. Some clones in this sample may be carry-over from other donors' samples. CDR3 sequence: CASSIDRGVGNTIYF. CDR3 sequence (DNA): TGTGCCAGTAGTATCGACAGGGGAGTTGGAAACACCATATATTTT.